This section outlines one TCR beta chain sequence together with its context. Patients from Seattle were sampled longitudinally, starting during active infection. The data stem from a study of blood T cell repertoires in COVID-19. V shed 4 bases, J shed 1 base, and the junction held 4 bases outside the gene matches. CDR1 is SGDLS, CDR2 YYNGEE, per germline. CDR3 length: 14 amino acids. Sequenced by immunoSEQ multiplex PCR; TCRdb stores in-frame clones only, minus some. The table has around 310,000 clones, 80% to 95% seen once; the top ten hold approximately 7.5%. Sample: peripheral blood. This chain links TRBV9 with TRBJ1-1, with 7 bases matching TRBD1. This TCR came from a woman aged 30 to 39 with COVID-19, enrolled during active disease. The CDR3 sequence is CASSRGQQNTEAFF. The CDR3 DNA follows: TGTGCCAGCAGCAGGGGACAGCAGAACACTGAAGCTTTCTTT.